This is a list of T cell receptor beta chains from one sample in a study of blood T cell repertoires in COVID-19. TCRdb's table, derived via immunoSEQ multiplex PCR, lists solely in-frame clones and lacks some. The data show about 48,000 clones, with 70% to 90% seen just once and 2.6% held by the top ten. Sequencing was done on a sample of peripheral blood. The source of these receptors is a woman older than 75 with COVID-19, enrolled during active disease. Each CDR3 is given with its conserved first and last residue. The order of the fields is J gene, V gene, D gene, clone size, CDR3 length, CDR3 protein, CDR3 DNA. D genes are given only for firm matches. Size values are once, few and many counts, or a class for expanded clones, and some rows have none.

j_call: TRBJ2-1
v_call: TRBV5-1
d_call: -
clone_size: once
cdr3_length: 14
cdr3_aa: CASSLSMWAAGQFF
cdr3_nt: TGCGCCAGCAGCTTGAGTATGTGGGCCGCCGGGCAGTTCTTC

j_call: TRBJ1-5
v_call: TRBV5-1
d_call: TRBD1
clone_size: -
cdr3_length: 15
cdr3_aa: CASSLWTGDNQPQHF
cdr3_nt: TGCGCCAGCAGCCTGTGGACAGGGGACAATCAGCCCCAGCATTTT

j_call: TRBJ2-7
v_call: TRBV7-2
d_call: TRBD1
clone_size: -
cdr3_length: 16
cdr3_aa: CASTLGAGTGGGEQYF
cdr3_nt: TGTGCCAGCACCTTAGGGGCAGGGACAGGGGGAGGCGAGCAGTACTTC

j_call: TRBJ1-5
v_call: TRBV10-1
d_call: -
clone_size: -
cdr3_length: 13
cdr3_aa: CASSSAGPQPQHF
cdr3_nt: TGCGCCAGCAGCTCCGCCGGTCCCCAGCCCCAGCATTTT

j_call: TRBJ1-6
v_call: TRBV3-1/TRBV3-2
d_call: -
clone_size: -
cdr3_length: 14
cdr3_aa: CASSAGQLNSPLHF
cdr3_nt: TGTGCCAGCAGCGCCGGACAGTTGAATTCACCCCTCCACTTT

j_call: TRBJ1-2
v_call: TRBV28
d_call: TRBD1
clone_size: -
cdr3_length: 14
cdr3_aa: CASSTGTGYYGYTF
cdr3_nt: TGTGCCAGCAGTACCGGGACAGGCTATTATGGCTACACCTTC

j_call: TRBJ2-2
v_call: TRBV29-1
d_call: TRBD2
clone_size: -
cdr3_length: 14
cdr3_aa: CSALAGGHTGELFF
cdr3_nt: TGCAGCGCTTTAGCGGGAGGACACACCGGGGAGCTGTTTTTT

j_call: TRBJ2-5
v_call: TRBV5-4
d_call: TRBD1
clone_size: -
cdr3_length: 14
cdr3_aa: CASSLDRGWETQYF
cdr3_nt: TGTGCCAGCAGCCTGGACAGGGGGTGGGAGACCCAGTACTTC

j_call: TRBJ1-5
v_call: TRBV29-1
d_call: TRBD1
clone_size: -
cdr3_length: 13
cdr3_aa: CSTRQGQNQPQHF
cdr3_nt: TGCAGCACCCGACAGGGGCAGAATCAGCCCCAGCATTTT

j_call: TRBJ2-2
v_call: TRBV7-2
d_call: -
clone_size: -
cdr3_length: 18
cdr3_aa: CASSLANRRVAGRGELFF
cdr3_nt: TGTGCCAGCAGCTTAGCGAACCGAAGGGTCGCGGGTAGAGGGGAGCTGTTTTTT

j_call: TRBJ1-2
v_call: TRBV12-3/TRBV12-4
d_call: TRBD1
clone_size: -
cdr3_length: 13
cdr3_aa: CASTFGQGSIYTF
cdr3_nt: TGTGCCAGCACCTTCGGACAGGGCAGCATCTACACCTTC

j_call: TRBJ2-5
v_call: TRBV5-1
d_call: -
clone_size: -
cdr3_length: 16
cdr3_aa: CANRGDSPSQQETQYF
cdr3_nt: TGCGCCAACCGGGGAGATTCACCTAGCCAACAAGAGACCCAGTACTTC

j_call: TRBJ1-4
v_call: TRBV5-1
d_call: TRBD1
clone_size: once
cdr3_length: 14
cdr3_aa: CASSRTGVVEKLFF
cdr3_nt: TGCGCCAGCAGCAGGACAGGGGTCGTGGAAAAACTGTTTTTT